This T cell receptor (beta chain) was recovered during a study of T cell changes during pregnancy in multiple sclerosis. Germline values: CDR1 SGHRS, CDR2 YFSETQ. J lost 7 bases, V lost 0 bases, and 1 base had no gene match. This CDR3 is built from 12 residues. Sequencing used immunoSEQ multiplex PCR; TCRdb keeps in-frame clones, though not all of them. The repertoire holds around 30,000 clones, with 89% as singletons. The source is a female donor with multiple sclerosis, enrolled in a pregnancy study. The material sequenced was CD4+ T cells from peripheral blood mononuclear cells, taken in the second trimester of pregnancy. This chain links TRBV5-1 with TRBJ2-7, with TRBD2 matching over 7 bases. The CDR3 DNA follows: TGCGCCAGCAGCTTGGAGGGAGGGGAGCAGTACTTC. Translated: CASSLEGGEQYF.